One sample yielded the 7 T cell receptor beta chains listed below, sequenced in a study of T cell changes during pregnancy in multiple sclerosis. TCRdb's table, derived via immunoSEQ multiplex PCR, lists solely in-frame clones and lacks some. The sample records 66,000 or so clones, around 90% being singletons. The source material was CD8+ T cells from peripheral blood mononuclear cells, sampled before pregnancy. All receptors derive from a female donor with multiple sclerosis, enrolled in a pregnancy study.

A single count supports this clone. The gene calls are TRBV4-1 and TRBJ2-2; D perhaps matches TRBD2 (5 bases). The germline V and J ends were trimmed by 1 base and 5 bases, with 14 bases remaining between them. The CDR3 runs 16 residues. CDR1 and CDR2 from the germline V gene are MGHRA and YSYEKL. As DNA, the CDR3 is TGCGCCAGCAGCCAAGCCCCCGGGGATGGTACCGGGGAGCTGTTTTTT. It specifies CASSQAPGDGTGELFF.

The V gene is TRBV5-4, the J gene TRBJ2-2, with D maybe TRBD1 (6 bases). The V gene's germline CDR1 is SGHNT and CDR2 YYREEE (reference sequence). V lost 5 bases to trimming and J lost 2 bases, with 10 bases between them. The CDR3 loop spans 14 amino acids. Here the CDR3 reads CASSSGENTGELFF. CDR3 DNA sequence: TGTGCCAGCAGTTCAGGGGAAAACACCGGGGAGCTGTTTTTT.

The rearrangement links TRBV5-4 to TRBJ2-3, with D unresolved. Trimming removed 4 bases from V and 0 bases from J, with 27 bases in between. This CDR3 comprises 20 residues. CDR1 and CDR2 (germline): SGHNT, YYREEE (reference sequence). The CDR3 DNA reads TGTGCCAGCAGCCGAGCTACAAACAGCTACCAACCGGCTAGCACAGATACGCAGTATTTT. This sequence encodes CASSRATNSYQPASTDTQYF. Variable domain in full (rest from reference TRBV5-4 and TRBJ2-3): ETGVTQSPTHLIKTRGQQVTLRCSSQSGHNTVSWYQQALGQGPQFIFQYYREEENGRGNFPPRFSGLQFPNYSSELNVNALELDDSALYLCASSRATNSYQPASTDTQYFGPGTRLTVL.

This chain uses TRBV11-1 with TRBJ2-1; tentative D call: TRBD2 (7 bases). Looked up from germline, CDR1 is SGHAT and CDR2 is FQDESV (reference sequence). Trimming took off 5 bases at V and 9 bases at J, with 26 bases between the two ends. The CDR3 is 17 amino acids. The CDR3 bases are TGTGCCAGCAGCCTCTCGCTTGGGGCGGGGGCGTCCCGTGAGCAGTTCTTC. Protein sequence: CASSLSLGAGASREQFF.

This clone appeared once. The genes are TRBV7-3 and TRBJ2-1, with 13 bases aligning to TRBD2. Germline loops: CDR1 SGHTA, CDR2 FQGTGA. The CDR3 runs 15 residues. Trimming took 4 bases from V and 4 from J; bases not matched to a gene: 1. DNA of the CDR3: TGTGCCAGCAGCTGGACTAGCGGGGGATACAATGAGCAGTTCTTC. Translated: CASSWTSGGYNEQFF. Using reference TRBV7-3 and TRBJ2-1 for the parts outside the CDR3, the full variable domain is GAGVSQTPSNKVTEKGKYVELRCDPISGHTALYWYRQSLGQGPEFLIYFQGTGAADDSGLPNDRFFAVRPEGSVSTLKIQRTERGDSAVYLCASSWTSGGYNEQFFGPGTRLTVL.

The chain is built from TRBV12-5 and TRBJ2-7; D ambiguous. The length of the CDR3 is 11 residues. CDR1 is LGHNT and CDR2 is FRNRAP in the germline V gene. Trimming left V 5 bases short and J 2 bases short, with 4 bases between. The CDR3 region is CASGPAYEQYF. As DNA, the CDR3 is TGTGCTAGTGGTCCCGCCTACGAGCAGTACTTC.

The chain combines TRBV19 with TRBJ1-5; the match to TRBD1 covers 8 bases. This CDR3 region has 16 residues. V shed 4 bases, J shed 11 bases, and the junction held 16 bases outside the gene matches. Germline lookup yields CDR1 LNHDA and CDR2 SQIVND (reference sequence). CDR3 in DNA: TGTGCCAGTAGTACGTCCACAGGGGGGGTGTATTGGTCCCAGCATTTT. Its protein is CASSTSTGGVYWSQHF.